This T cell receptor (beta chain) appears in the sequencing data of a study of OX40 agonist ivuxolimab in advanced cancers. Study details: The dose-escalation cohort was around 83% male, with a mean age of about 56 years, ranging about 23 to 90. A partial response was reached by three patients: one with hepatocellular carcinoma and two with cutaneous melanoma.

Sequencing was performed with immunoSEQ multiplex PCR; in TCRdb, only in-frame clones are kept and a portion is missing. This sample has about 75,000 clones; roughly nine tenths occur once, and the top ten carry roughly 0.37%. The CDR3 loop spans 14 amino acids. V lost 6 bases and J 0 bases, leaving 10 bases between the germline ends. CDR1 and CDR2 from the germline V gene are SGHTS and YDEGEE. The material sequenced was CD4+ or CD8+ T cells sorted from blood, taken in a trial of the OX40 agonist ivuxolimab. The chain couples TRBV5-8 to TRBJ1-3; D not certain. The clonotype comes from an adult with an advanced solid tumor such as melanoma, head and neck, liver or kidney cancer. This CDR3 is CASNFRGSGNTIYF. DNA for the CDR3: TGTGCCAGCAACTTTCGAGGCTCTGGAAACACCATATATTTT. The full variable domain, rest sourced from reference TRBV5-8 and TRBJ1-3, is EAGVTQSPTHLIKTRGQQATLRCSPISGHTSVYWYQQALGLGLQFLLWYDEGEERNRGNFPPRFSGRQFPNYSSELNVNALELEDSALYLCASNFRGSGNTIYFGEGSWLTVV.